This T cell receptor beta chain originates from a study of blood T cell repertoires in COVID-19. Looking at the study overall: Both acute and convalescent COVID-19 samples were obtained from the United States, Italy and Spain.

The V gene's germline CDR1 is LGHDT and CDR2 YNNKEL (reference sequence). Trimming took 5 bases from V and 2 from J, leaving 9 bases between them. This CDR3 has 13 amino acids. This clone is a singleton in its sample. The method was immunoSEQ multiplex PCR; TCRdb's version includes in-frame clones alone and lacks a portion of them. The table lists under 300,000 clones, about 80% of them singletons. The age range of participants was about 18 to 100 years, with residence in 20 to 25 US areas. The sequence came from a man aged 50 to 59 who had recovered from COVID-19. The sequencing sample was made of PBMCs or T cells enriched from blood (not recorded which). This chain joins TRBV3-1 (or the pseudogene TRBV3-2) and TRBJ1-2; a weak D match, TRBD1 (6 bases). The CDR3 sequence is CASSYGQNYGYTF. In nucleotides, the CDR3 is TGTGCCAGCAGCTATGGACAGAACTATGGCTACACCTTC.